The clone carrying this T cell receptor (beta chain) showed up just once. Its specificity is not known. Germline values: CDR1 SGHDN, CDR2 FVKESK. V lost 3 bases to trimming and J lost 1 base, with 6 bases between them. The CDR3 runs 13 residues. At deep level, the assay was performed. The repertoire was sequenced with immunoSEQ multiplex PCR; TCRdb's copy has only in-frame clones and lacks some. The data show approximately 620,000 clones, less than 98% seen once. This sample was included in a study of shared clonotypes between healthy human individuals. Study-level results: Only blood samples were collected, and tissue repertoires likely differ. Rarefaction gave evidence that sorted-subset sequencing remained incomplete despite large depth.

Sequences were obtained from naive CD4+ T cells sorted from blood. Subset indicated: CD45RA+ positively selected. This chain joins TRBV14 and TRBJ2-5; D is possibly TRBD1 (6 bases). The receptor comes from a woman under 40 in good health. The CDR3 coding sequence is TGTGCCAGCAGCCAGGACAGCCAAGAGACCCAGTACTTC. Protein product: CASSQDSQETQYF.